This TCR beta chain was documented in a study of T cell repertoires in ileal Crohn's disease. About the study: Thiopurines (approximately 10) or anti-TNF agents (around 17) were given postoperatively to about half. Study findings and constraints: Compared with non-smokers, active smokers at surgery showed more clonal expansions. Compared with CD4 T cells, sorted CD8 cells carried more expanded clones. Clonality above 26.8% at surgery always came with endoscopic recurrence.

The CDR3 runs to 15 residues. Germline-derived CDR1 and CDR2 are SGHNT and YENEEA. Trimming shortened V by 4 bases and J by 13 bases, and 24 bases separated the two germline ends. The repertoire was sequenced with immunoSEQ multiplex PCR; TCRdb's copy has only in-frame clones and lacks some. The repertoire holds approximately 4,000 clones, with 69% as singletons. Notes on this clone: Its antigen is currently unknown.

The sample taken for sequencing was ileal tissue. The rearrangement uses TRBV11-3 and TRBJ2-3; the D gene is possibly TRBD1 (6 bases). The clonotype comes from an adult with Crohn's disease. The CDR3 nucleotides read TGTGCCAGCAGCTGTATGACTGCACAGGGTACGAGGAAGTATTTT. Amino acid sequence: CASSCMTAQGTRKYF.